Following are 19 T cell receptor beta chains from one sample sequenced in a study of T-cell reconstitution after alpha-beta-depleted transplantation in children. Unique molecular identifiers were used in preparing the TCRbeta library. TCRdb called the PCR reads again in MiXCR, with one record for every CDR3 protein. The repertoire has about half a million distinct CDR3 sequences, roughly an eighth of them found once; the top ten carry about 5.6%. The sequencing here drew on PBMCs from the stem cell graft donor, taken from the stem cell graft. The source is a human donor who donated a stem cell graft to a child with combined immunodeficiency.

This chain links TRBV5-1 with TRBJ2-5, with 14 bases matching TRBD2. The germline V gene has CDR1 SGHRS and CDR2 YFSETQ. V trimming: 3 bases; J trimming: 4 bases; junction bases outside the gene matches: 8. There are 17 residues in the CDR3. The CDR3 sequence is CASSSGLAGAFLETQYF. CDR3 in DNA: TGCGCCAGCAGCTCGGGACTAGCGGGGGCCTTTTTAGAGACCCAGTACTTC. Full variable domain (rest looked up from reference TRBV5-1 and TRBJ2-5): KAGVTQTPRYLIKTRGQQVTLSCSPISGHRSVSWYQQTPGQGLQFLFEYFSETQRNKGNFPGRFSGRQFSNSRSEMNVSTLELGDSALYLCASSSGLAGAFLETQYFGPGTRLLVL.

This clonotype occurred a few times. The chain links TRBV12-3 or TRBV12-4 to TRBJ2-1, with D possibly matching TRBD1 (6 bases). CDR3 length: 15 amino acids. V was cut by 2 bases and J by 7 bases, with 15 bases left in between. This CDR3 is CASSLFETGRNEQFF. CDR3 sequence (DNA): TGTGCCAGCAGTTTATTTGAGACAGGTAGGAATGAGCAGTTCTTC.

The V and J genes are TRBV11-2 and TRBJ2-7; TRBD1 matches at 9 bases. The ends lost 5 bases at V and 2 bases at J; junction bases unmatched: 10. The CDR3 contains 16 residues. CDR1 is SGHAT, CDR2 FQNNGV, per germline. The CDR3 is CASSPIARTGAYEQYF. The DNA for the CDR3 is TGTGCCAGCAGCCCCATAGCTCGGACAGGGGCCTACGAGCAGTACTTC.

This clonotype was detected many times. The chain has TRBV4-3 and TRBJ2-1; 9 bases are a match to TRBD2. The CDR3 is made up of 19 amino acids. Germline lookup yields CDR1 LGHNA and CDR2 YSLEER. Trimming removed 0 bases from V and 0 bases from J; junction bases left unmatched: 9. The CDR3 protein is CASSQDFGLARSSYNEQFF. The CDR3 bases are TGCGCCAGCAGCCAAGATTTTGGACTAGCGCGAAGCTCCTACAATGAGCAGTTCTTC.

This sequence joins TRBV12-3 or TRBV12-4 and TRBJ1-1, with D perhaps matching TRBD1 (6 bases). The CDR3 length is 15 residues. Trimming cost V 6 bases and J 4 bases, with 18 bases left between them. Written as DNA, the CDR3 is TGTGCCAGCAGCAATCATTATCAGGGGACCACTGAAGCTTTCTTT. Translated, it gives CASSNHYQGTTEAFF.

This clonotype was picked up a small number of times. This chain joins TRBV5-4 and TRBJ2-3; D might be TRBD2 (5 bases). Trimming cost V 0 bases and J 9 bases, with 17 bases left between them. The CDR3 loop spans 15 amino acids. In germline, CDR1 is SGHNT, CDR2 YYREEE (reference sequence). The CDR3 sequence: CASSLVGLAKGTQYF. CDR3 DNA sequence: TGTGCCAGCAGCTTGGTCGGTCTAGCTAAGGGCACGCAGTATTTT.

This clonotype came up many times. The V and J genes are TRBV12-5 and TRBJ2-1, with 11 bases matching TRBD2. The ends lost 4 bases at V and 4 bases at J; junction bases unmatched: 9. From germline, CDR1 is LGHNT and CDR2 FRNRAP. CDR3 length equals 17 residues. CDR3 sequence reads: CASGSPGLAEPYNEQFF. Here the CDR3 DNA reads TGTGCTAGTGGTTCACCGGGACTAGCGGAACCTTACAATGAGCAGTTCTTC.

The rearrangement links TRBV9 to TRBJ2-1; 11 bases fit TRBD2. After removal of 2 bases from V and 0 bases from J, the junction contained 1 base not matched to a gene. CDR3 size: 16 residues. Germline-derived CDR1 and CDR2 are SGDLS and YYNGEE. This CDR3 reads CASSVLAGGSYNEQFF. In DNA, the CDR3 is TGTGCCAGCAGCGTTCTAGCGGGGGGCTCCTACAATGAGCAGTTCTTC.

The rearrangement uses TRBV12-3 or TRBV12-4 and TRBJ2-2; 8 nucleotides agree with TRBD1. Trimming took 8 bases from V and 4 from J; bases not matched to a gene: 15. This CDR3 contains 17 residues. The chain's CDR3 is CASLQLHTGGITGELFF. The CDR3, as DNA: TGTGCCAGCTTACAACTTCATACAGGGGGGATCACCGGGGAGCTGTTTTTT.

This clonotype has a handful of counts. The chain links TRBV13 to TRBJ1-1; maybe TRBD1 (6 bases). The germline gives CDR1 PRHDT, CDR2 FYEKMQ (reference sequence). CDR3 size: 14 residues. Trimming cost V 6 bases and J 6 bases, with 17 bases left between them. The CDR3 bases are TGTGCCAGCAGTCTTACCAGGGGATGGCCTGAAGCTTTCTTT. Translation gives CASSLTRGWPEAFF.

This clonotype was counted a few times. The chain recombines TRBV6-5 with TRBJ2-5; 7 bases are a match to TRBD1. Germline V gives CDR1 MNHEY, CDR2 SVGAGI. Losses at the gene ends were 4 bases for V and 2 bases for J; bases not matched to a gene: 7. The CDR3 has 15 residues. The CDR3 sequence is CASSSLDRTQETQYF. In DNA, the CDR3 is TGTGCCAGCAGTTCCCTGGACAGGACGCAAGAGACCCAGTACTTC.

V usage is TRBV12-3 or TRBV12-4 and J usage is TRBJ2-4; 13 nucleotides agree with TRBD2. This CDR3 is 18 amino acids long. With 2 bases clipped from V and 7 bases from J, the junction kept 11 bases outside the gene matches. The CDR3 spells CASSLPPGLAGEFNIQYF. In nucleotides, the CDR3 is TGTGCCAGCAGTTTACCCCCCGGACTAGCGGGAGAGTTCAACATTCAGTACTTC.

Ten or more counts support this clonotype. The rearrangement joins TRBV29-1 to TRBJ2-1, with D tentatively TRBD1 (6 bases). The CDR3 loop spans 13 amino acids. Trimming took 3 bases from V and 5 from J, leaving 11 bases between them. CDR1 and CDR2 from the germline V gene are SQVTM and ANQGSEA. Here the CDR3 DNA reads TGCAGCGTTGACAGGGGTGAGGACAATGAGCAGTTCTTC. Its translation: CSVDRGEDNEQFF.

The V and J genes are TRBV6-5 and TRBJ2-7; TRBD1 agrees at 11 bases. The CDR3 spans 16 residues. CDR1 and CDR2 from the germline V gene are MNHEY and SVGAGI. Losses at the gene ends were 2 bases for V and 2 bases for J; bases not matched to a gene: 5. The CDR3 sequence is CASSYTSGQGAYEQYF. The CDR3 nucleotides are TGTGCCAGCAGTTACACCTCGGGACAGGGGGCCTACGAGCAGTACTTC.

The DNA of the CDR3 is TGTGCCAGCAGTTTCATGGGAAATAATGAGCAGTTCTTC. Its protein product is CASSFMGNNEQFF. This chain joins TRBV27 and TRBJ2-1; D remains ambiguous. The ends were cut back, 3 bases at V and 7 bases at J, with 10 bases in the middle. From germline, CDR1 is MNHEY and CDR2 SMNVEV (reference sequence). The CDR3 has 13 amino acids.

The chain uses TRBV12-3 or TRBV12-4 and TRBJ2-2; D remains ambiguous. The CDR3 runs to 15 residues. Trimming removed 1 base from V and 4 bases from J, with 10 bases in between. The CDR3 coding sequence is TGTGCCAGCAGTTTAGTGGACCTTCTCACCGGGGAGCTGTTTTTT. Translation: CASSLVDLLTGELFF.

This clonotype has ten or more counts. The V call is TRBV27, the J call TRBJ2-7, with D perhaps matching TRBD1 (7 bases). V lost 5 bases and J 0 bases, leaving 14 bases between the germline ends. The CDR3 runs 15 residues. Germline V gives CDR1 MNHEY, CDR2 SMNVEV (reference sequence). The CDR3 DNA reads TGTGCCAGCAGTCGGGGGACAGCGATCTCCTACGAGCAGTACTTC. Translating gives CASSRGTAISYEQYF.

The V call is TRBV29-1, the J call TRBJ2-3; perhaps TRBD2 as D (6 bases). This CDR3 contains 12 residues. Trimming took 3 bases from V and 5 from J, leaving 9 bases between them. Germline values: CDR1 SQVTM, CDR2 ANQGSEA. CDR3 region: CSVDSGQDTQYF. CDR3 DNA: TGCAGCGTTGATAGCGGACAAGATACGCAGTATTTT.

This clonotype was detected only a few times. The chain uses TRBV18 and TRBJ2-1; 10 bases line up with TRBD2. V trimming: 1 base; J trimming: 7 bases; junction bases outside the gene matches: 4. The CDR3 runs to 15 residues. Germline values: CDR1 KGHSH, CDR2 LQKENI. The CDR3, as DNA: TGTGCCAGCTCACCACAGCGGACTAGCGGTAATGAGCAGTTCTTC. This codes for CASSPQRTSGNEQFF.